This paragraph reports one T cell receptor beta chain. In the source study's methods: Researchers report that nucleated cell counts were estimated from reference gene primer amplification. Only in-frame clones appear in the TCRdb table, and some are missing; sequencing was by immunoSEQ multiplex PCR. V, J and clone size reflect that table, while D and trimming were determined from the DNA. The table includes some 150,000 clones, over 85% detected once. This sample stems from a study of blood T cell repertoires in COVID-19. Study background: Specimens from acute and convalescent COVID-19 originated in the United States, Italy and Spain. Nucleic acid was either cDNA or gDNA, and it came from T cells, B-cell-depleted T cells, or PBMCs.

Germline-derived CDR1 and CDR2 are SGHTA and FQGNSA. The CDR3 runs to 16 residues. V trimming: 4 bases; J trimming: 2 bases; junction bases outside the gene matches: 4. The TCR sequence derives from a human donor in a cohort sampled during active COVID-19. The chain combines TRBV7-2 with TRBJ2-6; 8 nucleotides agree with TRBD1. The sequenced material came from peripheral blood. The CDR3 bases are TGTGCCAGCAGCTCGGACAGGGTAGCTGGGGCCAACGTCCTGACTTTC. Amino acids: CASSSDRVAGANVLTF.